This entry describes one TCR beta chain. Its antigen is currently unknown. The germline gives CDR1 MRHNA, CDR2 SNTAGT. This CDR3 has 16 residues. Trimming stripped 4 bases from V and 1 base from J, with 15 bases between. Healthy people donating bone marrow made up the donors. The study ran its PCR with 60 Vbeta and 13 Jbeta primers. Sequenced by immunoSEQ multiplex PCR; TCRdb stores in-frame clones only, minus some. In the table there are some 77,000 clones, approximately 79% of which are singletons. The source of the sample is a study of cytomegalovirus exposure and HLA in healthy donors. At the level of the study: Unique TCRs numbering some 77 million, obtained from HLA-typed donors, made up an early data release. Study conclusions and caveats: Only CMV serostatus was available as immune exposure information.

This sequence originates from a man aged 25 to 40 in good health and CMV-seronegative. Sequencing input: PBMCs. This chain joins TRBV6-4 and TRBJ2-3, with a possible D match to TRBD1 (6 bases). CDR3 loop: CASSAQGEGRTDTQYF. As DNA, the CDR3 is TGTGCCAGCAGTGCACAGGGTGAGGGACGCACAGATACGCAGTATTTT.